This T cell receptor beta chain was retrieved from a study of identifying expanded T cells in peripheral blood. This CDR3 region has 14 residues. Germline CDR1 is SGHTS and CDR2 is YDEGEE. Deletions cut 4 bases from V and 4 bases from J, with 13 bases between. General study results and limits: Approximately two-week clone count variance significantly increased as total template count grew.

No infections or other immune events were documented during collection. Clones were sequenced by immunoSEQ multiplex PCR, and TCRdb holds only the in-frame ones, with some missing. This table has tens of thousands of clones, approximately 90% appearing once. Concerning this clone itself: Its cognate antigen is unknown.

This clonotype originated in a person aged 18 to 75 in good health. The sequenced sample consisted of blood. The V gene is TRBV5-8, the J gene TRBJ2-3, with D perhaps matching TRBD1 (6 bases). The CDR3 DNA sequence: TGTGCCAGCAGCATTGGACAGCTTCCAGATACGCAGTATTTT. Translation gives CASSIGQLPDTQYF.